This passage covers 26 T cell receptor beta chains from one sample sequenced in a study of blood T cell repertoires in COVID-19. The data were produced by immunoSEQ multiplex PCR, yet TCRdb's version contains in-frame clones alone and is incomplete. The sample carries 370,000 or so clones, 81% recorded once. Specimen: peripheral blood. The receptors come from a human donor with acute or convalescent COVID-19. The donor label of this sample is uncertain.

The chain carries TRBV5-4 and TRBJ2-1; D might be TRBD1 (6 bases). CDR1 and CDR2 (germline): SGHNT, YYREEE (reference sequence). V was pared by 4 bases and J by 1 base, with 15 bases between. CDR3 length equals 16 residues. The CDR3 protein is CASSGGGPPSYNEQFF. The CDR3 region has the DNA TGTGCCAGCAGCGGGGGCGGACCACCTTCCTACAATGAGCAGTTCTTC.

The chain employs TRBV29-1 and TRBJ1-1; TRBD1 aligns across 10 bases. V lost 6 bases and J lost 6; bases outside the gene matches: 7. The CDR3 consists of 13 residues. The germline V gene has CDR1 SQVTM and CDR2 ANQGSEA. CDR3 sequence reads: CSVKRDRGPEAFF. CDR3 sequence (DNA): TGCAGCGTCAAGCGGGACAGGGGACCTGAAGCTTTCTTT.

The chain combines TRBV5-1 with TRBJ1-2; D is ambiguous. Trimming cost V 0 bases and J 6 bases, with 12 bases left between them. This CDR3 comprises 14 residues. Looked up from germline, CDR1 is SGHRS and CDR2 is YFSETQ. DNA of the CDR3: TGCGCCAGCAGCTTGGGTGGGGAGATGGATGGCTACACCTTC. Its translation: CASSLGGEMDGYTF.

This clone was detected once. V gene TRBV11-2 combines with J gene TRBJ1-3; D might be TRBD1 (6 bases). Germline V gene lookup returns CDR1 SGHAT and CDR2 FQNNGV. This CDR3 has 15 amino acids. CDR3 amino acids: CASTDRIHSGNTIYF. In DNA, the CDR3 is TGTGCTTCGACCGACAGGATTCACTCTGGAAACACCATATATTTT.

This clone was observed a handful of times. This chain joins TRBV4-1 and TRBJ1-2, with TRBD1 as a possible D gene (5 bases). The V gene lost 4 bases and the J gene lost 8 bases, with 20 bases spanning the gap. CDR1 MGHRA and CDR2 YSYEKL come from the germline V gene. CDR3 length: 15 amino acids. For the CDR3, the DNA is TGCGCCAGCAGCCCCGAGCCCAGGCCCCGGGGGGGCTACACCTTC. It codes for CASSPEPRPRGGYTF.

V usage is TRBV6-2 or TRBV6-3 and J usage is TRBJ2-3; D is uncertain. Trimming left V 3 bases short and J 5 bases short, with 12 bases between. The CDR3 covers 14 residues. CDR1 is MNHEY and CDR2 is SVGEGT in the germline V gene. CDR3: CASSYSRVKDTQYF. The CDR3 DNA is TGTGCCAGCAGTTATTCTCGGGTTAAAGATACGCAGTATTTT.

This clone was observed a handful of times. The V and J genes are TRBV7-2 and TRBJ2-1, with D perhaps matching TRBD2 (6 bases). V gave up 1 base and J gave up 12 bases, with 13 bases separating them. CDR3 length: 13 residues. Germline V gene sequence: CDR1 SGHTA, CDR2 FQGNSA. CDR3 residues: CASSLGFGGGQFF. The CDR3 DNA follows: TGTGCCAGCAGCTTAGGGTTTGGGGGAGGGCAGTTCTTC.

V usage is TRBV27 and J usage is TRBJ1-2; TRBD1 is a possible D gene (5 bases). Trimming shortened V by 6 bases and J by 2 bases, and 22 bases separated the two germline ends. Germline CDR1 reads MNHEY; CDR2 reads SMNVEV (reference sequence). The CDR3 sequence is 17 residues long. For the CDR3, the DNA is TGTGCCAGCAGCTCCCAGGGTGGGGAATTGTGGAACTATGGCTACACCTTC. Protein: CASSSQGGELWNYGYTF.

Remarks on this clone: Other DNA sequences in the same sample also yield this CDR3. The chain combines TRBV18 with TRBJ2-5; D is unresolved. V was trimmed by 4 bases and J by 1 base, leaving 16 bases between them. Germline V lookup: CDR1 KGHSH, CDR2 LQKENI. The CDR3 consists of 16 residues. The CDR3 region is CASSQSRSFVQETQYF. The DNA of the CDR3 is TGTGCCAGCTCACAGTCTAGGTCGTTCGTCCAAGAGACCCAGTACTTC.

This clone appeared a few times. This chain uses TRBV7-6 with TRBJ2-1; 9 positions match TRBD2. V trimming: 2 bases; J trimming: 6 bases; junction bases outside the gene matches: 8. The CDR3 consists of 16 residues. Germline lookup yields CDR1 SGHVS and CDR2 FNYEAQ. DNA of the CDR3: TGTGCCAGCAGCTTAATCGGGCGGGAGGGGGTCAATGAGCAGTTCTTC. Translated: CASSLIGREGVNEQFF.

The chain links TRBV7-2 to TRBJ2-3, with 14 bases fitting TRBD2. J gave up 0 bases and V 4 bases, and 6 bases lay outside the gene matches. The germline CDR1 and CDR2 sequences are SGHTA and FQGNSA. This CDR3 is built from 18 residues. CDR3 loop: CASSYTGLAGASTDTQYF. CDR3 DNA sequence: TGTGCCAGCAGCTATACGGGACTAGCGGGGGCCAGCACAGATACGCAGTATTTT.

The chain carries TRBV24-1 and TRBJ2-1; TRBD2 is a possible D gene (6 bases). The V gene lost 3 bases and the J gene lost 12 bases, with 17 bases spanning the gap. Germline CDR1 KGHDR, CDR2 SFDVKD. The CDR3 totals 14 residues. The CDR3 DNA follows: TGTGCCACCAGTGATCCGGGACTGACGTCGGGGCAGTTCTTC. Its translation is CATSDPGLTSGQFF.

The V and J genes are TRBV7-6 and TRBJ1-1, with 7 bases identical to TRBD1. Germline V gene data show CDR1 as SGHVS and CDR2 as FNYEAQ. The CDR3 runs 16 residues. The junction had 14 bases not matched to a gene; V was cut back by 5 bases and J by 5 bases. CDR3 region: CASSPGTALIRTEAFF. The DNA of the CDR3 is TGTGCCAGCAGCCCCGGGACAGCTTTGATTAGGACTGAAGCTTTCTTT.

The chain recombines TRBV19 with TRBJ2-1; 9 bases are a match to TRBD1. V trimming: 4 bases; J trimming: 10 bases; junction bases outside the gene matches: 8. The germline gives CDR1 LNHDA, CDR2 SQIVND (reference sequence). This CDR3 region has 14 residues. For the CDR3, the DNA is TGTGCCAGTAGTACCGGGGACAGGGTAAGCGAGCAGTTCTTC. Its protein is CASSTGDRVSEQFF.

This chain connects TRBV3-1 (or the pseudogene TRBV3-2) to TRBJ1-6; D call uncertain. Germline CDR1 LGHDT, CDR2 YNNKEL (reference sequence). V shed 5 bases and J shed 4 bases, with 9 bases lying between them. The CDR3 runs to 14 residues. For the CDR3, the DNA is TGTGCCAGCAGCTTTGACATGTATAATTCACCCCTCCACTTT. Protein sequence: CASSFDMYNSPLHF.

This clone has a handful of counts. The rearrangement joins TRBV5-6 to TRBJ2-7; 9 bases fit TRBD1. The V segment lost 2 bases and the J segment 2 bases; nucleotides outside the gene matches: 5. The CDR3 consists of 15 residues. Germline lookup yields CDR1 SGHDT and CDR2 YYEEEE. For the CDR3, the DNA is TGTGCCAGCAGCTTACCGGGACAGGGAACCTACGAGCAGTACTTC. Residues: CASSLPGQGTYEQYF.

This rearrangement joins TRBV5-6 to TRBJ1-2; D is unresolved. Germline V lookup: CDR1 SGHDT, CDR2 YYEEEE. This CDR3 comprises 15 residues. V shed 0 bases and J shed 4 bases, with 13 bases lying between them. This CDR3 is CASSLVVSAGYGYTF. The CDR3 region has the DNA TGTGCCAGCAGCTTGGTCGTCTCTGCGGGCTATGGCTACACCTTC.

The chain carries TRBV28 and TRBJ1-2, with 8 nucleotides matching TRBD1. There are 14 residues in the CDR3. Germline V gives CDR1 MDHEN, CDR2 SYDVKM. After removal of 5 bases from V and 7 bases from J, the junction contained 9 bases not matched to a gene. The CDR3 reads CASSISQGALGYTF. Written as DNA, the CDR3 is TGTGCCAGCAGTATCAGCCAGGGGGCGCTTGGCTACACCTTC.

V and J are TRBV6-6 and TRBJ1-1; 7 positions agree with TRBD1. With V trimmed by 4 bases and J by 5 bases, 7 bases remained unmatched. CDR3 length: 14 amino acids. Germline lookup yields CDR1 MNHNY and CDR2 SVGAGI (reference sequence). The CDR3 loop is CASSSQGGKTEAFF. The CDR3 nucleotides are TGTGCCAGCAGTTCCCAGGGGGGTAAGACTGAAGCTTTCTTT.

This clone occurred once. The chain has TRBV5-8 and TRBJ2-3, with 7 bases fitting TRBD1. Per germline, CDR1 SGHTS and CDR2 YDEGEE. J was trimmed by 7 bases and V by 4 bases; bases with no gene match: 6. The CDR3 runs to 13 residues. The CDR3 sequence is CASSLDRANTQYF. CDR3 DNA sequence: TGTGCCAGCAGCCTAGACAGGGCTAATACGCAGTATTTT. Full variable domain (missing parts from reference TRBV5-8 and TRBJ2-3): EAGVTQSPTHLIKTRGQQATLRCSPISGHTSVYWYQQALGLGLQFLLWYDEGEERNRGNFPPRFSGRQFPNYSSELNVNALELEDSALYLCASSLDRANTQYFGPGTRLTVL.

In the case of this clone: Different DNA sequences within this sample yield the same CDR3. The chain joins TRBV2 to TRBJ2-7; TRBD1 agrees at 8 bases. This CDR3 spans 14 amino acids. Germline V CDR1 and CDR2: SNHLY, FYNNEI. V shed 5 bases and J 1 base; nucleotides not matched to a gene: 4. As DNA, the CDR3 is TGTGCCAGCAGTAGACAGGGGTCGTCCTACGAGCAGTACTTC. Its protein is CASSRQGSSYEQYF.

The genes are TRBV27 and TRBJ2-1; 8 bases align to TRBD2. With 5 bases clipped from V and 10 bases from J, the junction kept 10 bases outside the gene matches. The CDR3 is 14 residues long. Per the germline V gene, CDR1 is MNHEY and CDR2 is SMNVEV (reference sequence). The CDR3 spells CASSLLTRGDEQFF. CDR3 coding DNA: TGTGCCAGCAGTCTGCTTACGCGGGGGGACGAGCAGTTCTTC.

The genes are TRBV2 and TRBJ1-2; TRBD1 matches at 9 bases. The ends lost 7 bases at V and 5 bases at J; junction bases unmatched: 8. Germline V gene sequence: CDR1 SNHLY, CDR2 FYNNEI. The CDR3 consists of 14 residues. The CDR3 DNA reads TGTGCCAGCAACTCCGGGACAGGGTTATATGGCTACACCTTC. Translating it yields CASNSGTGLYGYTF.

The rearrangement uses TRBV19 and TRBJ1-1; D is uncertain. Germline V CDR1 and CDR2: LNHDA, SQIVND (reference sequence). The V and J ends lost 4 bases and 4 bases respectively, with 13 bases between them. The CDR3 has 14 residues. The CDR3 sequence is CASSRPGPLTEAFF. The CDR3 DNA is TGTGCCAGTAGTAGACCGGGTCCCCTCACTGAAGCTTTCTTT.

The chain links TRBV7-9 to TRBJ2-3; the D gene is possibly TRBD2 (5 bases). Germline V gene sequence: CDR1 SEHNR, CDR2 FQNEAQ (reference sequence). This CDR3 comprises 15 residues. Between the trimmed V and J ends, which lost 1 base and 4 bases, there was a span of 12 bases. Written as DNA, the CDR3 is TGTGCCAGCAGCTTAGTTGGTAGCGACCCAGATACGCAGTATTTT. Encoded protein: CASSLVGSDPDTQYF.

This clone occurred once. CDR3 sequence: CASSPPDAGGKTQYF. In DNA form, the CDR3 reads TGTGCCAGCTCACCACCGGATGCGGGGGGAAAGACCCAGTACTTC. The chain recombines TRBV18 with TRBJ2-5; 8 bases match TRBD2. V lost 0 bases, J lost 6 bases, and 6 bases stayed unmatched. Germline CDR1 is KGHSH and CDR2 is LQKENI. This CDR3 comprises 15 residues.